Listed here are 21 T cell receptor beta chains from one sample, sequenced in a study of blood T cells in healthy people across ages. The use of a sample-barcoded 5' primer and a J-beta primer mix characterized a second PCR of about 6 to 12 cycles. MiXCR was run by TCRdb on the 5' RACE reads, yielding one entry per CDR3 protein. The data contain 630,000 or so distinct CDR3 sequences, about 30% of them singletons. Sequenced material: blood. The receptors were gathered from an elderly woman in good health.

Remarks on this clonotype: This could be a read error, since a much larger clone is one nucleotide away. This sequence joins TRBV5-1 and TRBJ2-1; 10 bases line up with TRBD2. The end of the DNA fits TRBJ2-7 better, so the J call may be wrong. CDR1 SGHRS and CDR2 YFSETQ come from the germline V gene. The CDR3 is 14 residues long. The chain's CDR3 is CASSAGTSVNEQYF. The CDR3 DNA sequence: TGCGCCAGCAGCGCCGGGACTAGCGTCAATGAGCAGTACTTC.

This clonotype was recorded many times. The genes are TRBV10-3 and TRBJ2-7; no clear D. The CDR3 sequence is 14 residues long. The ends were cut back, 0 bases at V and 1 base at J, with 7 bases in the middle. CDR1 and CDR2 (germline): ENHRY, SYGVKD. CDR3 nucleotides: TGTGCCATCAGTGAGTCCGGCAGGTCCTACGAGCAGTACTTC. This translates into CAISESGRSYEQYF.

This clonotype was detected many times. The chain couples TRBV20-1 to TRBJ1-2; D gene unclear. CDR1 is DFQATT, CDR2 SNEGSKA, per germline (reference sequence). Deletions cut 3 bases from V and 3 bases from J, with 11 bases between. This CDR3 is 13 amino acids long. Here the CDR3 DNA reads TGCAGTGCTAGTAACCCCGCTGACTATGGCTACACCTTC. Translated, it gives CSASNPADYGYTF.

The chain joins TRBV5-5 to TRBJ2-3, with 9 nucleotides matching TRBD1. The V and J ends lost 5 bases and 4 bases, in that order; junction bases with no gene match: 8. Germline V gene lookup returns CDR1 SGHKS and CDR2 YYEKEE (reference sequence). This CDR3 spans 15 amino acids. In nucleotides, the CDR3 is TGTGCCAGCAGTGATGGACAGGGGATCCCAGATACGCAGTATTTT. Protein product: CASSDGQGIPDTQYF.

The gene calls are TRBV20-1 and TRBJ1-2; D gene uncertain. The V and J ends lost 5 bases and 5 bases respectively, with 9 bases between them. The CDR3 has 11 residues. The germline CDR1 and CDR2 sequences are DFQATT and SNEGSKA (reference sequence). CDR3 in DNA: TGCAGTGCTCAACGGGGTTATGGCTACACCTTC. As protein: CSAQRGYGYTF.

This clonotype appeared many times. This may be a read error, as it is one base from a much larger clone. The chain recombines TRBV20-1 with TRBJ2-5, with 10 bases fitting TRBD2. With V trimmed by 1 base and J by 11 bases, 13 bases remained unmatched. CDR1 is DFQATT and CDR2 is SNEGSKA in the germline V gene (reference sequence). The CDR3 is made up of 15 amino acids. The CDR3 nucleotides read TGCAGTGCTAGAGCCCCAGCGGGGGGGGCCAATGAGCAGTACTTC. Its translation is CSARAPAGGANEQYF.

The genes are TRBV12-3 or TRBV12-4 and TRBJ2-1, with D perhaps TRBD1 (5 bases). The assigned J gene may be wrong: the sequence end matches TRBJ2-7 better. The CDR3 loop spans 17 amino acids. The CDR3 loop reads CASSAPEAGLSYNEQYF. The CDR3 nucleotides read TGTGCCAGCAGCGCCCCCGAAGCAGGGCTCTCCTACAATGAGCAGTACTTC.

The J gene is TRBJ2-3, the V gene TRBV12-3 or TRBV12-4; tentatively, D is TRBD1 (6 bases). Trimming took off 7 bases at V and 4 bases at J, with 18 bases between the two ends. This CDR3 comprises 15 residues. Here the CDR3 reads CASTLGGVSADTQYF. The CDR3 DNA reads as TGTGCCAGCACCCTAGGGGGAGTAAGCGCAGATACGCAGTATTTT.

This clonotype came up a few times. The DNA is left out, because the CDR3 cannot be placed on it with certainty; the CDR3 is given as TCRdb lists it. The CDR3 loop is CASSPWATGSSYNERFF. The chain uses TRBV14 and TRBJ2-1; TRBD2, the table's D call, lacks a check against the DNA. Germline V CDR1 and CDR2: SGHDN, FVKESK. The CDR3 spans 17 residues, counting both ends.

Only a few counts were recorded for this clonotype. A much larger clone is a single base away; this may be a read error. CDR3 nucleotide sequence: TGTGCCGCCAGCAGCTGGACAGGGGGACGTTCCTACAATGAGCAGTTCTTC. Encoded protein: CAASSWTGGRSYNEQFF. V gene TRBV15 combines with J gene TRBJ2-1, with 10 bases fitting TRBD1. Per germline, CDR1 LNHNV and CDR2 YYDKDF (reference sequence). The CDR3 length is 17 residues.

This clonotype came up a few times. J is TRBJ1-2 and V is TRBV12-5, with a possible D match to TRBD1 (6 bases). The V gene lost 7 bases and the J gene lost 2 bases, with 11 bases spanning the gap. Germline V gene data show CDR1 as LGHNT and CDR2 as FRNRAP. This CDR3 is 13 amino acids long. In nucleotides, the CDR3 is TGTGCTAGTGATAACAGGGAGAACTATGGCTACACCTTC. Protein: CASDNRENYGYTF.

This sequence joins TRBV9 and TRBJ2-1; D possibly corresponds to TRBD2 (6 bases). The ends were cut back, 3 bases at V and 8 bases at J, with 12 bases in the middle. The CDR3 spans 13 residues. The germline V gene encodes CDR1 SGDLS and CDR2 YYNGEE. CDR3 coding DNA: TGTGCCAGCAGCGAGGGACTTCGGTATGAGCAGTTCTTC. Protein product: CASSEGLRYEQFF.

Details on this clonotype: This may be a read error, as it is one base from a much larger clone. The V and J genes are TRBV9 and TRBJ2-6; 7 positions agree with TRBD1. The CDR3 has 19 amino acids. CDR1 and CDR2 from the germline V gene are SGDLS and YYNGEE. The CDR3 DNA follows: TGTGCCAGCAGCGCTCGACCGGGACAGCCACTCTCTGGGGCCAACGTCCGGACTTTC. Protein: CASSARPGQPLSGANVRTF.

This clonotype appeared many times. V usage is TRBV4-2 and J usage is TRBJ1-1; D ambiguous. This CDR3 contains 14 residues. Germline CDR1 LGHNA, CDR2 YNFKEQ. V was pared by 0 bases and J by 1 base, with 6 bases between. This CDR3 reads CASSQDARNTEAFF. Written as DNA, the CDR3 is TGTGCCAGCAGCCAAGATGCTCGGAACACTGAAGCTTTCTTT.

This clonotype is a singleton in its sample. Given a much more abundant clone one base away, this may be a read error. The chain couples TRBV7-3 to TRBJ2-3, with TRBD2 matching over 7 bases. Germline V gives CDR1 SGHTA, CDR2 FQGTGA. The trim removed 7 bases at V and 4 bases at J, leaving 14 bases unmatched. The CDR3 runs 16 residues. The CDR3 DNA is TGTGCCAGCACCCCAGGAACGGGGGGTAGCGCAGATACGCAGTATTTT. Its protein product is CASTPGTGGSADTQYF. Drawing the rest from reference TRBV7-3 and TRBJ2-3, the complete variable domain is GAGVSQTPSNKVTEKGKYVELRCDPISGHTALYWYRQSLGQGPEFLIYFQGTGAADDSGLPNDRFFAVRPEGSVSTLKIQRTERGDSAVYLCASTPGTGGSADTQYFGPGTRLTVL.

This clonotype was counted between two and nine times. The chain couples TRBV10-3 to TRBJ1-1; TRBD1 agrees at 8 bases. J lost 4 bases, V lost 10 bases, and 5 bases had no gene match. CDR1 and CDR2 from the germline V gene are ENHRY and SYGVKD. The CDR3 consists of 12 residues. CDR3 nucleotide sequence: TGTGCCACCACAGGGGGAGGCACTGAAGCTTTCTTT. Translating it yields CATTGGGTEAFF.

CDR3 sequence (DNA): TGTGCCAGCCGCGGCCGGGGACCCATCACAGATACGCAGTATTTT. Protein product: CASRGRGPITDTQYF. The chain couples TRBV7-2 to TRBJ2-3; the D gene could be TRBD1 or TRBD2 (5 bases each). The CDR3 contains 15 residues. Germline V gene sequence: CDR1 SGHTA, CDR2 FQGNSA. Trimming took off 8 bases at V and 2 bases at J, with 17 bases between the two ends.

The rearrangement links TRBV7-9 to TRBJ2-1; unclear D gene. Trimming pared 4 bases from V and 6 bases from J, leaving 13 bases between. Germline values: CDR1 SEHNR, CDR2 FQNEAQ (reference sequence). The CDR3 length is 14 residues. CDR3 nucleotides: TGTGCCAGCAGCTGGTCCTCGAAGACCAATGAGCAGTTCTTC. This gives the protein CASSWSSKTNEQFF.

Worth noting for this clonotype: A single base separates this from a much larger clone, so it may be a read error. This rearrangement joins TRBV20-1 to TRBJ2-1; 10 bases are shared with TRBD2. The CDR3 runs to 15 residues. Germline lookup yields CDR1 DFQATT and CDR2 SNEGSKA (reference sequence). The ends lost 0 bases at V and 8 bases at J; junction bases unmatched: 7. As DNA, the CDR3 is TGCAGTGCTAGAGAATTAACTAGCGGGGAAGATGAGCAGTTCTTC. Protein sequence: CSARELTSGEDEQFF.

The chain uses TRBV6-2 or TRBV6-3 and TRBJ2-3, with TRBD1 matching 7 bases. Per the germline V gene, CDR1 is MNHEY and CDR2 is SVGEGT. V shed 0 bases, J shed 3 bases, and the junction held 6 bases outside the gene matches. The CDR3 loop spans 16 amino acids. The CDR3 protein is CASSYSRQGETDTQYF. CDR3 sequence (DNA): TGTGCCAGCAGTTACTCGAGGCAGGGGGAGACAGATACGCAGTATTTT.

This clonotype was observed many times. The V call is TRBV5-1, the J call TRBJ2-1; 9 nucleotides line up with TRBD2. The germline V gene encodes CDR1 SGHRS and CDR2 YFSETQ. This CDR3 is 15 amino acids long. The V and J ends lost 1 base and 7 bases, in that order; junction bases with no gene match: 6. CDR3 bases: TGCGCCAGCAGCTTGCCTAGCGGGGAGAGAAATGAGCAGTTCTTC. It encodes CASSLPSGERNEQFF.